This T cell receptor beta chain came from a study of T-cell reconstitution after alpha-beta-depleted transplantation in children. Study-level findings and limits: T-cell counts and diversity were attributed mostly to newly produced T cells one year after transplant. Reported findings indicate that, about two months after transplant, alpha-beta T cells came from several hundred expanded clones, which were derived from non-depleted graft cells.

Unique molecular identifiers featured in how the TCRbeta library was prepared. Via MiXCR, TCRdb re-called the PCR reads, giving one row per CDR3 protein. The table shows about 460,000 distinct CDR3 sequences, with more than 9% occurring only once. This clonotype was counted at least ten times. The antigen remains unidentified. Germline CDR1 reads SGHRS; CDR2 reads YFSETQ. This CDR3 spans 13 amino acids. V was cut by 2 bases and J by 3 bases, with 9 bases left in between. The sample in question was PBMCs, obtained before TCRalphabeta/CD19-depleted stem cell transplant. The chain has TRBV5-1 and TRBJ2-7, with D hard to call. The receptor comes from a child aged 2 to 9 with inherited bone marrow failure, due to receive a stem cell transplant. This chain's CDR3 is CASSLPNNYEQYF. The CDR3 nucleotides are TGCGCCAGCAGCTTACCTAACAACTACGAGCAGTACTTC.